The 22 T cell receptor beta chains listed next were all sequenced from one sample in a study of blood T cell repertoires in COVID-19. Measured with immunoSEQ multiplex PCR; TCRdb has only the in-frame clones, and not every one. The sample records tens of thousands of clones, approximately 80% being singletons. Sequencing was carried out using peripheral blood. These receptors were obtained from a human donor in a cohort sampled during active COVID-19.

The V and J genes are TRBV14 and TRBJ2-5; 8 nucleotides match TRBD1. CDR3 length: 16 residues. Germline assignment: CDR1 SGHDN and CDR2 FVKESK. The junction had 4 bases not matched to a gene; V was cut back by 0 bases and J by 1 base. CDR3 region: CASSQERTGPQETQYF. As DNA, the CDR3 is TGTGCCAGCAGCCAAGAACGGACAGGGCCCCAAGAGACCCAGTACTTC.

This clone has just a few counts. The CDR3 is CASSQGIAGTGFSYEQYF. Here the CDR3 DNA reads TGCGCCAGCAGCCAAGGGATAGCCGGGACAGGGTTCTCCTACGAGCAGTACTTC. This rearrangement joins TRBV4-1 to TRBJ2-7, with 9 nucleotides matching TRBD1. Trimming cost V 1 base and J 0 bases; bases outside gene matches: 10. This CDR3 region has 18 residues. Germline V lookup: CDR1 MGHRA, CDR2 YSYEKL.

The chain has TRBV28 and TRBJ2-7; 10 nucleotides match TRBD2. The CDR3 contains 18 residues. The J segment lost 4 bases and the V segment lost 6 bases, leaving 18 bases of the junction unmatched. Germline-derived CDR1 and CDR2 are MDHEN and SYDVKM. CDR3 sequence: CASSRPGLALHYRYEQYF. DNA of the CDR3: TGTGCCAGCAGCCGTCCGGGACTAGCGCTTCATTATCGGTACGAGCAGTACTTC.

The chain joins TRBV6-5 to TRBJ2-7, with 10 bases aligning to TRBD2. The V and J ends lost 9 bases and 4 bases, in that order; junction bases with no gene match: 12. Germline V gene lookup returns CDR1 MNHEY and CDR2 SVGAGI. There are 15 residues in the CDR3. DNA for the CDR3: TGTGCCAGTCAGTTATACGGACTAGCGGTATACGAGCAGTACTTC. Amino acids: CASQLYGLAVYEQYF.

The chain couples TRBV28 to TRBJ1-6; D is uncertain. This CDR3 has 15 amino acids. Deletions cut 7 bases from V and 8 bases from J, with 18 bases between. Germline values: CDR1 MDHEN, CDR2 SYDVKM. CDR3: CASTYQEIGDSPLHF. CDR3 bases: TGTGCCAGCACGTATCAGGAAATCGGGGATTCACCCCTCCACTTT.

The chain recombines TRBV9 with TRBJ2-1; 10 nucleotides match TRBD1. The germline CDR1 and CDR2 sequences are SGDLS and YYNGEE. The CDR3 runs 17 residues. V was clipped by 1 base and J by 3 bases; unmatched bases: 7. CDR3: CASSVKRDRGNYNEQFF. The CDR3 coding sequence is TGTGCCAGCAGCGTAAAAAGGGACAGGGGCAACTACAATGAGCAGTTCTTC.

The chain carries TRBV28 and TRBJ2-2; the match to TRBD1 covers 9 bases. The CDR3 contains 17 residues. CDR1 MDHEN and CDR2 SYDVKM come from the germline V gene. V lost 3 bases, J lost 4 bases, and 9 bases stayed unmatched. The CDR3 coding sequence is TGTGCCAGCAGTTTCTCCCGACGGACAGGGGTCACCGGGGAGCTGTTTTTT. This translates into CASSFSRRTGVTGELFF.

The chain employs TRBV5-5 and TRBJ2-1; no clear D. The CDR3 sequence is 16 residues long. Germline V gives CDR1 SGHKS, CDR2 YYEKEE (reference sequence). V lost 7 bases and J lost 0, with 17 bases in between. This CDR3 is CASGIYARSSYNEQFF. The CDR3 DNA reads TGTGCCAGCGGAATCTATGCTAGAAGCTCCTACAATGAGCAGTTCTTC.

V usage is TRBV24-1 and J usage is TRBJ2-2; D is ambiguous. CDR3 size: 13 residues. Germline CDR1 is KGHDR and CDR2 is SFDVKD. Trimming left V 9 bases short and J 1 base short, with 8 bases between. This CDR3 reads CATSPENTGELFF. The CDR3 DNA sequence: TGTGCCACCTCCCCAGAGAACACCGGGGAGCTGTTTTTT.

This clone has only a few counts. The chain uses TRBV19 and TRBJ1-2; the D is unclear. CDR1 and CDR2 (germline): LNHDA, SQIVND (reference sequence). This CDR3 spans 14 amino acids. The germline V and J ends were trimmed by 6 bases and 4 bases, with 15 bases remaining between them. In DNA form, the CDR3 reads TGTGCCAGTAGCCCGGAACTGGGAGGCTATGGCTACACCTTC. It specifies CASSPELGGYGYTF.

The genes are TRBV7-9 and TRBJ1-2; the D gene is possibly TRBD1 (6 bases). V was pared by 5 bases and J by 6 bases, with 28 bases between. The germline V gene has CDR1 SEHNR and CDR2 FQNEAQ (reference sequence). There are 18 residues in the CDR3. CDR3 DNA sequence: TGTGCCAGCAGCCCCTCTCTTCGGTGGCAGGGGCCTTCAAATGGCTACACCTTC. This codes for CASSPSLRWQGPSNGYTF.

This rearrangement joins TRBV5-3 to TRBJ2-2, with 7 bases lining up with TRBD1. TRBV5-3 is given ORF status, its function remaining uncertain. Trimming at V came to 8 bases and at J to 6 bases, leaving 4 bases not matched to a gene. The CDR3 is 12 residues long. The CDR3 DNA is TGTGCCAGCTACCAGGGGGCCGGGGAGCTGTTTTTT. Its translation: CASYQGAGELFF.

V usage is TRBV28 and J usage is TRBJ2-3; a weak D match, TRBD1 (6 bases). The germline CDR1 and CDR2 sequences are MDHEN and SYDVKM. The V end lost 7 bases, the J end lost 1 base, and 27 bases lay between the germline ends. The CDR3 length is 19 residues. In DNA, the CDR3 is TGTGCCAGCACTATTCAGCGCAGGGGCTTTGGGAAAGGCACAGATACGCAGTATTTT. Translated, it gives CASTIQRRGFGKGTDTQYF.

The chain combines TRBV11-2 with TRBJ2-7, with a weak D call TRBD1 (6 bases). The V gene lost 5 bases and the J gene lost 4 bases, with 9 bases spanning the gap. The CDR3 has 12 amino acids. The V gene's germline CDR1 is SGHAT and CDR2 FQNNGV. The CDR3, as DNA: TGTGCCAGCAGCCATCAGGGGTACGAGCAGTACTTC. Translation: CASSHQGYEQYF. The complete variable domain, with remaining parts taken from reference TRBV11-2 and TRBJ2-7, reads EAGVAQSPRYKIIEKRQSVAFWCNPISGHATLYWYQQILGQGPKLLIQFQNNGVVDDSQLPKDRFSAERLKGVDSTLKIQPAKLEDSAVYLCASSHQGYEQYFGPGTRLTVT.

The V call is TRBV5-1, the J call TRBJ2-1; maybe TRBD2 (6 bases). The germline V and J ends were trimmed by 3 bases and 1 base, with 8 bases remaining between them. Germline V gene sequence: CDR1 SGHRS, CDR2 YFSETQ. The CDR3 runs 14 residues. CDR3: CASSWDFSYNEQFF. CDR3 coding DNA: TGCGCCAGCAGCTGGGACTTTTCCTACAATGAGCAGTTCTTC.

Only one count was recorded for this clone. The genes are TRBV3-1 (or the pseudogene TRBV3-2) and TRBJ1-2; 10 bases align to TRBD1. J gave up 8 bases and V 3 bases, and 6 bases lay outside the gene matches. This CDR3 spans 14 amino acids. Germline V lookup: CDR1 LGHDT, CDR2 YNNKEL (reference sequence). This CDR3 reads CASSHQTGGGGYTF. In DNA, the CDR3 is TGTGCCAGCAGCCATCAGACAGGGGGCGGGGGCTACACCTTC.

The rearrangement links TRBV27 to TRBJ1-6, with unresolved D. V shed 3 bases and J shed 5 bases, with 8 bases lying between them. The germline V gene has CDR1 MNHEY and CDR2 SMNVEV (reference sequence). The CDR3 covers 14 residues. This chain's CDR3 is CASSFRRNNSPLHF. CDR3 bases: TGTGCCAGCAGTTTCCGCAGGAATAATTCACCCCTCCACTTT.

The chain is built from TRBV28 and TRBJ2-7, with TRBD2 matching over 7 bases. There are 14 residues in the CDR3. The germline V gene has CDR1 MDHEN and CDR2 SYDVKM. V shed 3 bases and J 5 bases; nucleotides not matched to a gene: 7. The CDR3 DNA follows: TGTGCCAGCAGTTTCCCGGGGAGGGCTGACGAGCAGTACTTC. It yields the protein CASSFPGRADEQYF.

The CDR3 nucleotides are TGTGCCAGCAGCTTAGCGTCGGGGGGGATAGCCAAAAACATTCAGTACTTC. Residues: CASSLASGGIAKNIQYF. This chain links TRBV7-2 with TRBJ2-4, with 8 bases lining up with TRBD2. Germline V gene lookup returns CDR1 SGHTA and CDR2 FQGNSA. V lost 0 bases to trimming and J lost 0 bases; unmatched junction nucleotides: 4. The CDR3 sequence is 17 residues long.

The chain links TRBV9 to TRBJ1-4; D unclear. Trimming removed 2 bases at V and 1 base at J, with 12 bases between. This CDR3 is built from 16 residues. Germline V gene data show CDR1 as SGDLS and CDR2 as YYNGEE. This CDR3 reads CASSVSGGETNEKLFF. DNA for the CDR3: TGTGCCAGCAGCGTCTCTGGCGGGGAAACTAATGAAAAACTGTTTTTT.

Only a few counts were recorded for this clone. J is TRBJ2-4 and V is TRBV28, with D hard to call. V was clipped by 6 bases and J by 1 base, with 13 bases between them. The CDR3 consists of 15 residues. Germline V gene data show CDR1 as MDHEN and CDR2 as SYDVKM. The CDR3 nucleotides are TGTGCCAGCAGCCAGGCAGGTAGTGCCAAAAACATTCAGTACTTC. It codes for CASSQAGSAKNIQYF.

J is TRBJ2-1 and V is TRBV19; 11 nucleotides align to TRBD2. The CDR3 is made up of 16 amino acids. The J segment lost 6 bases and the V segment lost 2 bases, leaving 6 bases of the junction unmatched. CDR1 is LNHDA, CDR2 SQIVND, per germline (reference sequence). CDR3 sequence reads: CASSITSGSGGNEQFF. CDR3 DNA sequence: TGTGCCAGTAGTATAACTAGCGGGAGCGGGGGCAATGAGCAGTTCTTC.